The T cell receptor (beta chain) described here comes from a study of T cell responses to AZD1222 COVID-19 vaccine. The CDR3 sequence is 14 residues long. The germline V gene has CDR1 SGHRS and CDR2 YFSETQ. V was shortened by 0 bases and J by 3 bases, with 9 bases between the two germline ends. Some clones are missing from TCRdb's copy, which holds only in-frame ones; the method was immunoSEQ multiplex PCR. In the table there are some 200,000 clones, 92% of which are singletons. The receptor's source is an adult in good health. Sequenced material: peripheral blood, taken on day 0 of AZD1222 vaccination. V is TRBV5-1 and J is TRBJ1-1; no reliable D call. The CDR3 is CASSLVGHDTEAFF. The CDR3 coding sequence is TGCGCCAGCAGCTTGGTCGGCCACGACACTGAAGCTTTCTTT.